This T cell receptor beta chain emerged from a study of human thymus T cells. Study-level results: Thymic and blood repertoires appeared to display a bias in their usage of V and J genes. The related literature has documented a marked overlap of thymic repertoires among unrelated individuals.

Surgeons resected thymus tissue during corrective heart surgery. Infants, healthy and Finnish, who were having corrective surgery for congenital heart defects served as donors. In regard to this clone: Its antigen remains unidentified.

The CDR3 loop spans 14 amino acids. The V end lost 5 bases, the J end lost 3 bases, and 14 bases lay between the germline ends. Germline CDR1 is ENHRY and CDR2 is SYGVKD. TCRdb's table, derived via immunoSEQ multiplex PCR, lists solely in-frame clones and lacks some. The repertoire holds tens of thousands of clones, with 85% to 95% as singletons. This receptor was taken from a girl in the first two years of life with a congenital heart defect but otherwise immunologically healthy. V is TRBV10-3 and J is TRBJ2-7; tentative D call: TRBD2 (6 bases). The sample consisted of thymus tissue. The CDR3 nucleotides are TGTGCCATCAGTTTCCGGGACTCTTTCTACGAGCAGTACTTC. Its translation is CAISFRDSFYEQYF.